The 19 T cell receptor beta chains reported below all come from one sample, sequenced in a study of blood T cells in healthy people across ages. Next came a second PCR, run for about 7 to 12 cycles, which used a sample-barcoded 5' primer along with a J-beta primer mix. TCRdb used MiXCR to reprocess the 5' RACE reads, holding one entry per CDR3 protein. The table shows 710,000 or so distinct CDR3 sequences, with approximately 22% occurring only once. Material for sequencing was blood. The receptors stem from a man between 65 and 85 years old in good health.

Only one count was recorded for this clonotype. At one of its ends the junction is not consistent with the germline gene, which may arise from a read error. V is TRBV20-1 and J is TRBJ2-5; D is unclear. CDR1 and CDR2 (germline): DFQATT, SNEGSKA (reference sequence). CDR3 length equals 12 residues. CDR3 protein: CTWAIDQETQYF. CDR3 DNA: TGCACCTGGGCCATCGACCAGGAGACCCAGTACTTC.

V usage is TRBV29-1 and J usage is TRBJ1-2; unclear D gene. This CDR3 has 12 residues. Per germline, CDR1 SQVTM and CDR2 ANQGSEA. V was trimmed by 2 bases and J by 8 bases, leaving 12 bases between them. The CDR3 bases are TGCAGCGTTGAATTAACGGGCTCGGGCTACACCTTC. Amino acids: CSVELTGSGYTF. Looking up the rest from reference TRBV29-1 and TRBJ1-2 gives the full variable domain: SAVISQKPSRDICQRGTSLTIQCQVDSQVTMMFWYRQQPGQSLTLIATANQGSEATYESGFVIDKFPISRPNLTFSTLTVSNMSPEDSSIYLCSVELTGSGYTFGSGTRLTVV.

CDR3 nucleotide sequence: TGTGCCAGCAGCCAGGCTTCCGGGAGCTATGGCTACACCTTC. It specifies CASSQASGSYGYTF. The chain employs TRBV3-1 and TRBJ1-2; D is undetermined. The germline CDR1 and CDR2 sequences are LGHDT and YNNKEL (reference sequence). V lost 3 bases to trimming and J lost 4 bases, with 12 bases between them. This CDR3 spans 14 amino acids.

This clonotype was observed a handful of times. DNA of the CDR3: TGCGCCAGCAGCTTGGGCGGGACTAGACCGAATGAGCAGTTCTTC. It specifies CASSLGGTRPNEQFF. The chain joins TRBV5-1 to TRBJ2-1; TRBD2 agrees at 8 bases. The J segment lost 7 bases and the V segment lost 0 bases, leaving 6 bases of the junction unmatched. CDR3 size: 15 residues. Germline CDR1 reads SGHRS; CDR2 reads YFSETQ.

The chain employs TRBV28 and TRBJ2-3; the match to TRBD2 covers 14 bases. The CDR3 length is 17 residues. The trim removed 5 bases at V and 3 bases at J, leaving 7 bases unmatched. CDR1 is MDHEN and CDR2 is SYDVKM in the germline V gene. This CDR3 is CASSPWTSGGLTDTQYF. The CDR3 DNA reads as TGTGCCAGCAGTCCATGGACTAGCGGGGGGCTTACAGATACGCAGTATTTT.

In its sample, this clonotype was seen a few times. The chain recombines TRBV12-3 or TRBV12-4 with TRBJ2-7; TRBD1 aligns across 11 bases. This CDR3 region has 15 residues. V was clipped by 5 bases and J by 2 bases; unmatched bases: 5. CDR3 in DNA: TGTGCCAGCAGTAACCGGGACAGGGGGGCCTACGAGCAGTACTTC. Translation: CASSNRDRGAYEQYF.

The CDR3 is CASSLVGALDEQFF. The CDR3 nucleotides read TGCGCCAGCAGCTTGGTGGGGGCATTGGATGAGCAGTTCTTC. The V and J genes are TRBV5-1 and TRBJ2-1; the D gene is possibly TRBD1 (6 bases). The CDR3 is 14 residues long. V was trimmed by 0 bases and J by 8 bases, leaving 12 bases between them. In germline, CDR1 is SGHRS, CDR2 YFSETQ.

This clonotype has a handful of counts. The CDR3 nucleotides read TGTGCCAGCAGAGGGGCCTTAGCCAAAAACATTCAGTACTTC. It encodes CASRGALAKNIQYF. This sequence joins TRBV7-2 and TRBJ2-4; a weak D match, TRBD1 (5 bases). Trimming pared 6 bases from V and 0 bases from J, leaving 9 bases between. Germline V gene lookup returns CDR1 SGHTA and CDR2 FQGNSA. The CDR3 spans 14 residues. Full variable domain (outside the CDR3, taken from reference TRBV7-2 and TRBJ2-4): GAGVSQSPSNKVTEKGKDVELRCDPISGHTALYWYRQSLGQGLEFLIYFQGNSAPDKSGLPSDRFSAERTGGSVSTLTIQRTQQEDSAVYLCASRGALAKNIQYFGAGTRLSVL.

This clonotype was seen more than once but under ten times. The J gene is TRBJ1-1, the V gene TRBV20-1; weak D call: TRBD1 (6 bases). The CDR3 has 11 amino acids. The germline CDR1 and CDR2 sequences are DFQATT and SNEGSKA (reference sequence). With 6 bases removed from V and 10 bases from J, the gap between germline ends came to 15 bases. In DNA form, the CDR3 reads TGCAGTGCACGCCACAGGGTGAGAGCTTTCTTT. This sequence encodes CSARHRVRAFF.

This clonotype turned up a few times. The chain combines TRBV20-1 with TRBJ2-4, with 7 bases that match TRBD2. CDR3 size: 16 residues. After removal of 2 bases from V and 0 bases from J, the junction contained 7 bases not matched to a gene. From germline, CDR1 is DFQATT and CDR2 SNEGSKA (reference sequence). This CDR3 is CSARSGGQLAKNIQYF. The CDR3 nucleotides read TGCAGTGCTAGATCGGGAGGTCAGCTAGCCAAAAACATTCAGTACTTC.

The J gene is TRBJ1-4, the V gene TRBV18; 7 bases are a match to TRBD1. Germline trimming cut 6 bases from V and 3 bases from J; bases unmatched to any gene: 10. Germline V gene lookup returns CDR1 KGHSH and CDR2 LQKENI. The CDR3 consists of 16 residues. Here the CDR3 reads CASSRGTVVANEKLFF. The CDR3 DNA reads TGTGCCAGCTCCCGGGGGACAGTCGTGGCTAATGAAAAACTGTTTTTT.

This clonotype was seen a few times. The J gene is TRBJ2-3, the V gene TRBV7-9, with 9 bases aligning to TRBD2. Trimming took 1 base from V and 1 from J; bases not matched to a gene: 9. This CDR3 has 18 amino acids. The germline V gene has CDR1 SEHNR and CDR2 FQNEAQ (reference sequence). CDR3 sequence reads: CASSLGGDRLAGTDTQYF. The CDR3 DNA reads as TGTGCCAGCAGCTTAGGGGGAGATAGACTAGCGGGCACAGATACGCAGTATTTT.

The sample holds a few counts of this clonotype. CDR3 in amino acids: CATRVGQGGETQYF. The CDR3 region has the DNA TGTGCCACCAGGGTTGGGCAGGGAGGGGAGACCCAGTACTTC. The V gene is TRBV24-1, the J gene TRBJ2-5, with 7 positions matching TRBD2. The CDR3 runs 14 residues. J was trimmed by 5 bases and V by 7 bases; bases with no gene match: 9. The germline CDR1 and CDR2 sequences are KGHDR and SFDVKD.

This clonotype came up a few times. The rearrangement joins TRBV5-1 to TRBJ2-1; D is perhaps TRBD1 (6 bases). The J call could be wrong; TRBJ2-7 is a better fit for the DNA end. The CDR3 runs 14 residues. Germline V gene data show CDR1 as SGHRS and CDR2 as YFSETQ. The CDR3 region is CASSLARGHYEQYF. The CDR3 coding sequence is TGCGCCAGCAGCTTGGCCAGGGGCCACTACGAGCAGTACTTC.

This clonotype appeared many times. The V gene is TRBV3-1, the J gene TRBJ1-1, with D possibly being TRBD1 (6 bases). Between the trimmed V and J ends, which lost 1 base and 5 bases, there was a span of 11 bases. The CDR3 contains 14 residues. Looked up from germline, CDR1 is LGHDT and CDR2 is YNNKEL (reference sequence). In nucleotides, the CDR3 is TGTGCCAGCAGCCAAGTCAGGGGAGGGACTGAAGCTTTCTTT. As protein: CASSQVRGGTEAFF.

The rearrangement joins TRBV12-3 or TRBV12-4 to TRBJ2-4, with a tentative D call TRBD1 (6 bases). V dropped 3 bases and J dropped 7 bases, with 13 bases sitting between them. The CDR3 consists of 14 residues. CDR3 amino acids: CASSLSGRGNIQYF. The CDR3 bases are TGTGCCAGCAGTTTGTCCGGAAGGGGGAACATTCAGTACTTC.

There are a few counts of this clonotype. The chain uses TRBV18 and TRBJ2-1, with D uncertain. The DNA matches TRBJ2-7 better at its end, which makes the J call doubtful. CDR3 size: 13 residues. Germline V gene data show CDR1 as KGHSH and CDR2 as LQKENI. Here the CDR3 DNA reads TGTGCCAGCTCACCACTTCCTGATCACGAGCAGTACGTC. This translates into CASSPLPDHEQYV.

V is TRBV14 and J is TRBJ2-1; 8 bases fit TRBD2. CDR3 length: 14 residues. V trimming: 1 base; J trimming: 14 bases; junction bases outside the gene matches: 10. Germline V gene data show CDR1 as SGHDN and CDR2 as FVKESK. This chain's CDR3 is CASSQGIISGSEFF. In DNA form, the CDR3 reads TGTGCCAGCAGCCAAGGCATCATAAGCGGGAGCGAGTTCTTC.

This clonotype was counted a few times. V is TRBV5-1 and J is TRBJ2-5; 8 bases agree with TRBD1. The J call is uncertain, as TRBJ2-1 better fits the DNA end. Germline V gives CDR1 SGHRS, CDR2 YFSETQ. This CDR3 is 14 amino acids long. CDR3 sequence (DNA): TGCGCCAGCAGCTTGGGACAGGGGATCGGGGAGCAGTTCTTC. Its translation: CASSLGQGIGEQFF.